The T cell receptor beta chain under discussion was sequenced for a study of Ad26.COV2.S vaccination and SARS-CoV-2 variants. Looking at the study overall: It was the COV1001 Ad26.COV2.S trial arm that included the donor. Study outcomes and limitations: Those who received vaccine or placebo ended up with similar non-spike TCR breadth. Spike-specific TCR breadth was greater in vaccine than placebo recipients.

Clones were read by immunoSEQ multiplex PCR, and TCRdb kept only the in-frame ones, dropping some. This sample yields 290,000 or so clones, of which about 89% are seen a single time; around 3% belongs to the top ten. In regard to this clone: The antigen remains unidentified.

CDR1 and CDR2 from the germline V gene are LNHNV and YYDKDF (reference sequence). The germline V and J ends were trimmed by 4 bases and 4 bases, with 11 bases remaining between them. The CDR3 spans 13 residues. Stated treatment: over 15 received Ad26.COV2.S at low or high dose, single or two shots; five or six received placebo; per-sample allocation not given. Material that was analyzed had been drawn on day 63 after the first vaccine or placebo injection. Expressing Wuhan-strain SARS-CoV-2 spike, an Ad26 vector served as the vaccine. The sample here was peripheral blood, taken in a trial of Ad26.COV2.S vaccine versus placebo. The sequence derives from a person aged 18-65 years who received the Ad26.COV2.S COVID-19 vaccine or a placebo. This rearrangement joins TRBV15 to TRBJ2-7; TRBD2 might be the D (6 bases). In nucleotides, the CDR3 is TGTGCCACCAGCACCCGCCGGGGGTACGAGCAGTACTTC. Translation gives CATSTRRGYEQYF.